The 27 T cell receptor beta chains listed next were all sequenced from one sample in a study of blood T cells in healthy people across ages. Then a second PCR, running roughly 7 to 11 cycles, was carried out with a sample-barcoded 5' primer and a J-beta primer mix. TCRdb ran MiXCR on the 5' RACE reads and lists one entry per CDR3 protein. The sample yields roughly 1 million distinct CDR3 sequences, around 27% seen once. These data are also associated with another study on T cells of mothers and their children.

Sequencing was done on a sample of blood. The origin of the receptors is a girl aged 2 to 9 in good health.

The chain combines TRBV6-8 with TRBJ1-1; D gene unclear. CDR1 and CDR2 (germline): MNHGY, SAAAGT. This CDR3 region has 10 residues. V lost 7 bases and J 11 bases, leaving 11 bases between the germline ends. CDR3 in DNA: TGTGCCAGCATTCCCGGCGGGGCTTTCTTT. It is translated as CASIPGGAFF.

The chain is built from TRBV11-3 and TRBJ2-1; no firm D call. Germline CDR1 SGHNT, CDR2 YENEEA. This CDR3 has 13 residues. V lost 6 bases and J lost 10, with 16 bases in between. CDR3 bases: TGTGCCAGCAGTTCATCGCCCCCCCCCGAGCAGTTCTTC. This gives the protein CASSSSPPPEQFF.

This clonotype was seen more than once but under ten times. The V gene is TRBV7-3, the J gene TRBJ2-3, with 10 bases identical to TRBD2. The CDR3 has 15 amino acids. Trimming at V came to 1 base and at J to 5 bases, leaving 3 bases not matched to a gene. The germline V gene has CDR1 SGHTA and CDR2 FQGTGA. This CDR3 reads CASSLRSSGRDTQYF. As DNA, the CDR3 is TGTGCCAGCAGCTTAAGGTCTAGCGGGAGAGATACGCAGTATTTT.

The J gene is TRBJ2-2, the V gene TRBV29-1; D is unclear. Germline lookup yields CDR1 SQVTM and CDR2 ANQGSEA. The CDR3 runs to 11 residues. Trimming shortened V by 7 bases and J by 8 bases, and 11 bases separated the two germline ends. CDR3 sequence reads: CSGGRTGELFF. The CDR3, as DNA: TGCAGCGGAGGTAGAACAGGGGAGCTGTTTTTT.

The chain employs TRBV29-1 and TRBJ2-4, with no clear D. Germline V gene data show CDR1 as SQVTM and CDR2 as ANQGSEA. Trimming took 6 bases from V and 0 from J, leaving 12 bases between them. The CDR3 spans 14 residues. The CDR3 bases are TGCAGCGTCTCGGGCCAGTTAGCCAAAAACATTCAGTACTTC. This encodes CSVSGQLAKNIQYF.

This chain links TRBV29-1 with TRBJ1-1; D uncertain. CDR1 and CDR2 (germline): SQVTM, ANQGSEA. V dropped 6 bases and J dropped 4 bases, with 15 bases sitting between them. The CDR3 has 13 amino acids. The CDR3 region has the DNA TGCAGCGTGGGCCCAGGTTTGTCCACTGAAGCTTTCTTT. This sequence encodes CSVGPGLSTEAFF.

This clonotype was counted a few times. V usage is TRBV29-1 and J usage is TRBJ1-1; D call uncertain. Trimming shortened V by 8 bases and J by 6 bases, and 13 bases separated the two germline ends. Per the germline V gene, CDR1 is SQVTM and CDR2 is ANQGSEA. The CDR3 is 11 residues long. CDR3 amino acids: CSPQRSPEAFF. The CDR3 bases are TGCAGCCCGCAGCGCTCGCCTGAAGCTTTCTTT.

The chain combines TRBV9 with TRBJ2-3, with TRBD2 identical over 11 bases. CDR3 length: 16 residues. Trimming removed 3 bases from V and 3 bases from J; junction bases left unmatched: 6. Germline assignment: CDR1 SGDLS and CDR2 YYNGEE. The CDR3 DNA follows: TGTGCCAGCAGCGACATTAGCGGGAGGGGGACAGATACGCAGTATTTT. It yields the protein CASSDISGRGTDTQYF. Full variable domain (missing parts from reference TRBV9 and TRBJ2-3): DSGVTQTPKHLITATGQRVTLRCSPRSGDLSVYWYQQSLDQGLQFLIQYYNGEERAKGNILERFSAQQFPDLHSELNLSSLELGDSALYFCASSDISGRGTDTQYFGPGTRLTVL.

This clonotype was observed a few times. The CDR3 protein is CASSYPGTYEQYF. CDR3 coding DNA: TGTGCCAGCAGTTACCCCGGCACCTACGAGCAGTACTTC. This chain links TRBV6-5 with TRBJ2-7; D gene ambiguous. Trimming shortened V by 2 bases and J by 2 bases, and 7 bases separated the two germline ends. The CDR3 is 13 residues long. Per the germline V gene, CDR1 is MNHEY and CDR2 is SVGAGI.

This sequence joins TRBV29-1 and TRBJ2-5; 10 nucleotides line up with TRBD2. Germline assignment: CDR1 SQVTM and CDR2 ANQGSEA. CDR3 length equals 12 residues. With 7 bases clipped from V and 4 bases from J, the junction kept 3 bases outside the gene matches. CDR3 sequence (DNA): TGCAGCGGTAGACTAGCGGGAGAGACCCAGTACTTC. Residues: CSGRLAGETQYF.

CDR3 nucleotides: TGCAGCGTGGAATTTGCGACTAGCGCAGGATACAATGAGCAGTTCTTC. Residues: CSVEFATSAGYNEQFF. The rearrangement uses TRBV29-1 and TRBJ2-1; 8 bases map to TRBD2. With V trimmed by 6 bases and J by 4 bases, 14 bases remained unmatched. CDR3 size: 16 residues. Germline values: CDR1 SQVTM, CDR2 ANQGSEA.

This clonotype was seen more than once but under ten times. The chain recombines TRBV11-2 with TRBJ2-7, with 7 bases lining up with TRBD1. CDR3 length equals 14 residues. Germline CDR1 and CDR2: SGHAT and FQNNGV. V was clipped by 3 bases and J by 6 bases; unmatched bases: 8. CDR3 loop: CASSFRQGVLEQYF. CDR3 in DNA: TGTGCCAGCAGCTTTCGCCAGGGGGTCCTCGAGCAGTACTTC.

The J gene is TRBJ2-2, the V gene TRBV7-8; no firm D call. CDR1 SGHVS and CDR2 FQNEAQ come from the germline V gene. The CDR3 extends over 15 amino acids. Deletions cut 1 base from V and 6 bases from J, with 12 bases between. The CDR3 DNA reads TGTGCCAGCAGCTTAGACCTAAGTGTGGCCGGGGAGCTGTTTTTT. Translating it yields CASSLDLSVAGELFF.

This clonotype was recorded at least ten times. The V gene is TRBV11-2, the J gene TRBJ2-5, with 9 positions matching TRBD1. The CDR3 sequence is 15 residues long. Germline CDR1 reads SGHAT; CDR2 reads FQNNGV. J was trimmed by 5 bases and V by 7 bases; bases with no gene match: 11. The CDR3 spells CASIKQTGGRETQYF. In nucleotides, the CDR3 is TGTGCCAGCATCAAACAAACAGGGGGCAGGGAGACCCAGTACTTC. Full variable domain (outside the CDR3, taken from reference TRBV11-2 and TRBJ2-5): EAGVAQSPRYKIIEKRQSVAFWCNPISGHATLYWYQQILGQGPKLLIQFQNNGVVDDSQLPKDRFSAERLKGVDSTLKIQPAKLEDSAVYLCASIKQTGGRETQYFGPGTRLLVL.

CDR3 coding DNA: TGTGCCAGCAGTTTCGGGCACTTCGAGCAGTACTTC. It specifies CASSFGHFEQYF. The V and J genes are TRBV28 and TRBJ2-7; no reliable D call. The CDR3 has 12 residues. Per the germline V gene, CDR1 is MDHEN and CDR2 is SYDVKM. V was shortened by 3 bases and J by 6 bases, with 9 bases between the two germline ends.

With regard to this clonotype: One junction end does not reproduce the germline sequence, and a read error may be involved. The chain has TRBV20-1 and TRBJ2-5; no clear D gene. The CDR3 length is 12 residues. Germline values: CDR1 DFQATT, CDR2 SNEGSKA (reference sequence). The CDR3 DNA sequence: TGTAGTGCTAGAGAGTCAGCCAATAACCAGTACTTC. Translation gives CSARESANNQYF.

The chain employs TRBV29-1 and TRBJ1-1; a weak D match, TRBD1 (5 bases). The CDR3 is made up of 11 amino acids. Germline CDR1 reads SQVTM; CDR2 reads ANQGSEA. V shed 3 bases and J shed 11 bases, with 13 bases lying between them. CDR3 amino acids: CSVDIQGLAFF. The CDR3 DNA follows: TGCAGCGTTGATATCCAGGGATTGGCTTTCTTT.

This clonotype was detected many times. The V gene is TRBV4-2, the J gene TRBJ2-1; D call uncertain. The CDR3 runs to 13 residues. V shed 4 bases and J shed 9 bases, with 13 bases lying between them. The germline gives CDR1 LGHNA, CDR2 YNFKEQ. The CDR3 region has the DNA TGTGCCAGCAGCCCACTCACCGGTGTTGAGCAGTTCTTC. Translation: CASSPLTGVEQFF.

The CDR3, as DNA: TGTGCCAGCAGCTCCAGAGGGGAAGAGGATATTACCGTTAAAGAGCAGTACTTC. Translated, it gives CASSSRGEEDITVKEQYF. V is TRBV7-2 and J is TRBJ2-7; either TRBD1 or TRBD2 may supply D (5 bases each). There are 18 residues in the CDR3. The V end lost 4 bases, the J end lost 7 bases, and 29 bases lay between the germline ends. Germline CDR1 and CDR2: SGHTA and FQGNSA.

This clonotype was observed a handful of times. In DNA, the CDR3 is TGTGCCAGCAGCCCGGAGAGGGGCTCTGGAGACACCATATATTTT. Translating it yields CASSPERGSGDTIYF. The chain links TRBV21-1 to TRBJ1-3. TRBV21-1 constitutes a pseudogene. The CDR3 is made up of 15 amino acids.

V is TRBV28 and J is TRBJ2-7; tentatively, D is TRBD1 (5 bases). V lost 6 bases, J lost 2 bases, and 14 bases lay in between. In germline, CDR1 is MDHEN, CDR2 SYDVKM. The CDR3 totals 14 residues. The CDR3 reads CASSPRWGTYEQYF. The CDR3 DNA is TGTGCCAGCAGCCCGAGGTGGGGCACCTACGAGCAGTACTTC.

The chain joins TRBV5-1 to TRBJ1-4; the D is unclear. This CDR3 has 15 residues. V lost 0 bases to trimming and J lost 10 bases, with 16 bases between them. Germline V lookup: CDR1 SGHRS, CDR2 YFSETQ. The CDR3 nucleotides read TGCGCCAGCAGCTTGGGTAACCCCCTAGCGGGAAAACTGTTTTTT. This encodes CASSLGNPLAGKLFF.

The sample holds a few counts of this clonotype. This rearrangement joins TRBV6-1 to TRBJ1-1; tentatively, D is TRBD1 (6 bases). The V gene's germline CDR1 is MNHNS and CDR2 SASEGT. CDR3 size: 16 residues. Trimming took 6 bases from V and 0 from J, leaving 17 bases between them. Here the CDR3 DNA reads TGTGCCAGCAGCCCACGGGGGCAGGGGATGAACACTGAAGCTTTCTTT. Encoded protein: CASSPRGQGMNTEAFF.

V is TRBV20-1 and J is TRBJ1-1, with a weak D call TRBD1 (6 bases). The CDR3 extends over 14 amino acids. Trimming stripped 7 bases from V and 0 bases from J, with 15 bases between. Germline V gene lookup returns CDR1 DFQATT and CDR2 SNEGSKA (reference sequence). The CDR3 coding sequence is TGCAGTGGCCACAGGGACGGGATGAACACTGAAGCTTTCTTT. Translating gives CSGHRDGMNTEAFF.

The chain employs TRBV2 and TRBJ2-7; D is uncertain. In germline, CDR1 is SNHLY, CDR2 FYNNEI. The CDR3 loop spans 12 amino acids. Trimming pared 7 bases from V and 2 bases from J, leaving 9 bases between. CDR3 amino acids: CASIGRPYEQYF. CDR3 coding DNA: TGTGCCAGCATCGGGCGACCCTACGAGCAGTACTTC.

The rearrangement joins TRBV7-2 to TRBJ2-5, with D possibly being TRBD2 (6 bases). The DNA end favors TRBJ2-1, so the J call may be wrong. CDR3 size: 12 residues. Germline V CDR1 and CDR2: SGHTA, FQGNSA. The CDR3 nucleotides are TGTGCCAGCAGCTACTTAGCGGATGAGCAGTTCTTC. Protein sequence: CASSYLADEQFF.

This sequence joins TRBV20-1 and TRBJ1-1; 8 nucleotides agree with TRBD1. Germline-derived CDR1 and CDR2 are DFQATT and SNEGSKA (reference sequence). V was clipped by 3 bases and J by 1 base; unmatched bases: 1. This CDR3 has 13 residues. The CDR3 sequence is CSASTGGNTEAFF. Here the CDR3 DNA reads TGCAGTGCTAGTACAGGGGGGAACACTGAAGCTTTCTTT.